This record concerns one T cell receptor (beta chain) sequence. This clonotype has more than one count but fewer than ten. The clone's antigen remains unknown. Per-base quality was not reported, and no clone a single base away is much larger than it. These reads were obtained on an Illumina HiSeq 1500. TCRdb's own reprocessing of the public reads used fastp at Q25 and MiXCR and kept productive beta chains. When rows share a CDR3 protein, they turn into one entry using the most common DNA and genes. The sample records around 430,000 distinct CDR3 sequences, 42% of which are singletons. Around 45% of the sample goes to the ten largest clones. These data come from a study of T cell repertoires in cytomegalovirus infection (dated by TCRdb to between 2018 and 2021). General notes on the study: Alongside well-studied HLA-B-restricted epitopes, the peptide stimulations were aimed at recently identified HLA-C-restricted CMV epitopes, whose presentation resists viral immunomodulation. Because public TCR beta signatures pointed to carriage of CMV infection together with the matching HLA type, the HLA type of each donor mattered for the analysis. Results the study describes overall, beyond this receptor: The ex vivo response was dominated by HLA-C-restricted CMV-specific TCR beta clonotypes, which also provided the single most frequent clonotype in two of eight donors. In both this cohort and an independent roughly 400-donor cohort, the cumulative frequency of public TCR beta family members distinguished carriers of CMV infection plus the relevant HLA type.

Measured from the cysteine to the phenylalanine, the CDR3 is 13 residues long. Left in the record is the CDR3 DNA by itself, 39 bases read in frame from the first base. V and J are truncated by 4 bases and 4 bases respectively, leaving an intervening sequence of 9 bases. Via the germline V gene, CDR1 is SGHTA and CDR2 FQGNSA. The sample's treatment or condition label is to be understood as: in vitro stimulation with specific CMV peptide epitopes to enrich CMV-specific T cells. The receptor was isolated from a human donor in good health (CMV status not recorded). Some clones in this sample may be carry-over from other donors' samples. This specimen was cultured PBMCs, taken from culture after CMV antigen stimulation. The rearrangement combines TRBV7-2 with TRBJ2-3; no D gene call is confident. The CDR3 corresponds to CASSSWGADTQYF. The sequenced DNA is TGTGCCAGCAGCTCTTGGGGTGCAGATACGCAGTATTTT.